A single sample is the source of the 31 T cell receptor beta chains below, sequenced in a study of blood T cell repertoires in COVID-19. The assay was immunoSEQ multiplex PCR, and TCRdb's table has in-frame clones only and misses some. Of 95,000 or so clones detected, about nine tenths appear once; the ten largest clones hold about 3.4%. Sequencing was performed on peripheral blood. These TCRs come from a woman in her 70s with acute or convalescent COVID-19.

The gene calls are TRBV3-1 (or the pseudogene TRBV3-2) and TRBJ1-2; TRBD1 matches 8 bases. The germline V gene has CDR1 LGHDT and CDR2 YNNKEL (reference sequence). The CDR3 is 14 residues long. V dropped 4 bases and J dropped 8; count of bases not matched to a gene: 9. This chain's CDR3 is CASSRSQGAGGYTF. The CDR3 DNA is TGTGCCAGCAGCCGCTCCCAGGGGGCGGGGGGCTACACCTTC.

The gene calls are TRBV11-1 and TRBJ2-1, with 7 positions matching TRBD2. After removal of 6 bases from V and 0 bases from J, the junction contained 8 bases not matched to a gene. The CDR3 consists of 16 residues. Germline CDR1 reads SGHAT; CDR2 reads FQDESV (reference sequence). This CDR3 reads CASSSSGRGSYNEQFF. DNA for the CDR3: TGTGCCAGCAGTTCTAGCGGAAGGGGCTCCTACAATGAGCAGTTCTTC.

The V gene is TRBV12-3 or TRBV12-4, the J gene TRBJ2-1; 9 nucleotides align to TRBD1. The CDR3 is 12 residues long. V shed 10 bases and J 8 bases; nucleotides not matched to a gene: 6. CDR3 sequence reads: CATGTGLHEQFF. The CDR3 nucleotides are TGTGCCACGGGGACAGGGCTCCATGAGCAGTTCTTC.

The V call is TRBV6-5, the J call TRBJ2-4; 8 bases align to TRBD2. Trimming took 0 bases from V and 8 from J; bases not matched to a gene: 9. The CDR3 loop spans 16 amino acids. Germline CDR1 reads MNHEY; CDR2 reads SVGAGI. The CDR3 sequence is CASSYSLAGRGDIQYF. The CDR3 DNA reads TGTGCCAGCAGTTACTCGTTAGCGGGGAGGGGGGACATTCAGTACTTC.

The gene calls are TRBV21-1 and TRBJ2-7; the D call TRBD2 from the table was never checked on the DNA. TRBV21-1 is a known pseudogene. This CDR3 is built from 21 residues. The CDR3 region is CASSKAFRDRRTSGASYEQYV. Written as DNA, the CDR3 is TGTGCCAGCAGCAAAGCATTTCGAGACAGAAGGACTAGCGGGGCCTCCTACGAGCAGTACGTC.

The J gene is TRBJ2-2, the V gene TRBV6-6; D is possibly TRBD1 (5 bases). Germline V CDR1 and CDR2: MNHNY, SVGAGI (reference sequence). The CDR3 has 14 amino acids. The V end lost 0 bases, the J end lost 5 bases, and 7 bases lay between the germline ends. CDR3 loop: CASSYSGRTGELFF. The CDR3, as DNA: TGTGCCAGCAGTTACTCGGGGCGAACCGGGGAGCTGTTTTTT.

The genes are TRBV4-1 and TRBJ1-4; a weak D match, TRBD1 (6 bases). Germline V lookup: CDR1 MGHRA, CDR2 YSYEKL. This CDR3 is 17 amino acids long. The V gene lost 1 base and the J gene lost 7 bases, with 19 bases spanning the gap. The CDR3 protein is CASSQGSSRGQSEKLFF. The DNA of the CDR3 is TGCGCCAGCAGCCAAGGCTCGTCCAGGGGTCAAAGTGAAAAACTGTTTTTT.

CDR3 sequence: CASSLVDRNYSPLHF. CDR3 DNA: TGTGCCAGCAGCTTGGTCGACAGGAATTATTCACCCCTCCACTTT. The rearrangement joins TRBV5-5 to TRBJ1-6; D is possibly TRBD1 (6 bases). The CDR3 spans 15 residues. The germline V gene has CDR1 SGHKS and CDR2 YYEKEE (reference sequence). V was pared by 0 bases and J by 8 bases, with 12 bases between.

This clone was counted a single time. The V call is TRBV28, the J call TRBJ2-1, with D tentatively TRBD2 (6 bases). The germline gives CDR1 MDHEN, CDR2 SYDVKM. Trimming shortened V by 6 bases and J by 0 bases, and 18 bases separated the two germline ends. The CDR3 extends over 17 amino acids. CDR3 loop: CASSPGLAASSYNEQFF. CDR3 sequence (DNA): TGTGCCAGCAGCCCCGGCTTAGCGGCAAGCTCCTACAATGAGCAGTTCTTC.

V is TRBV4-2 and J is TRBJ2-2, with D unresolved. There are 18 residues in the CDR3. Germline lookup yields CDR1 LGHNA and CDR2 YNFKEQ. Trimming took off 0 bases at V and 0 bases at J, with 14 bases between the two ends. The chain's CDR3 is CASSQEWFGSANTGELFF. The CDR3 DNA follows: TGTGCCAGCAGCCAAGAGTGGTTCGGCAGCGCGAACACCGGGGAGCTGTTTTTT.

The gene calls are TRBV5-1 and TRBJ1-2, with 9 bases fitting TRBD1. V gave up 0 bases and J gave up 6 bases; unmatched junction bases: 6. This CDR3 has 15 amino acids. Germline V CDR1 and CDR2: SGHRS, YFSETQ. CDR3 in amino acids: CASSLAGQGLDGYTF. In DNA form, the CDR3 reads TGCGCCAGCAGCTTGGCAGGACAGGGGCTGGATGGCTACACCTTC.

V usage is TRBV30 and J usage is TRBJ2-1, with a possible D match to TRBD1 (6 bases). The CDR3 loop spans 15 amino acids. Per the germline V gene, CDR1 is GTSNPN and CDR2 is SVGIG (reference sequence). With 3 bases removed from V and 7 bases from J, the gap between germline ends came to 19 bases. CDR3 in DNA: TGTGCCTGGAGGTATCGTATCTTTACAGGGAATGAGCAGTTCTTC. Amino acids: CAWRYRIFTGNEQFF. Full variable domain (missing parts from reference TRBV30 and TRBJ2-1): SQTIHQWPATLVQPVGSPLSLECTVEGTSNPNLYWYRQAAGRGLQLLFYSVGIGQISSEVPQNLSASRPQDRQFILSSKKLLLSDSGFYLCAWRYRIFTGNEQFFGPGTRLTVL.

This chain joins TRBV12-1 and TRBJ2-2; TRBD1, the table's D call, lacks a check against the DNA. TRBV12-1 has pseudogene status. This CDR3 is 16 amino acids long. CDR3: CASSPRDRGLPGELFF. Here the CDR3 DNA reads TGTGCCAGCAGCCCCCGGGACAGGGGGCTTCCCGGGGAGCTGTTTTTT.

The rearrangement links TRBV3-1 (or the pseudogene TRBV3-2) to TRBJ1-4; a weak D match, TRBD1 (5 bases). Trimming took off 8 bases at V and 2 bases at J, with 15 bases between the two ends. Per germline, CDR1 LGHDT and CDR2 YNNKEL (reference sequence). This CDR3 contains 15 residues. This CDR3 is CASGLRGLTNEKLFF. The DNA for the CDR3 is TGTGCCAGCGGCCTTAGGGGACTCACTAATGAAAAACTGTTTTTT.

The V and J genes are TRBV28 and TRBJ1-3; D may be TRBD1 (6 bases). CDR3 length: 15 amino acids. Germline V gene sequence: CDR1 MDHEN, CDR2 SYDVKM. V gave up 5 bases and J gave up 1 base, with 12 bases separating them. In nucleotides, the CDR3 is TGTGCCAGCAGTATGGGGGCGGCTTCTGGAAACACCATATATTTT. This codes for CASSMGAASGNTIYF.

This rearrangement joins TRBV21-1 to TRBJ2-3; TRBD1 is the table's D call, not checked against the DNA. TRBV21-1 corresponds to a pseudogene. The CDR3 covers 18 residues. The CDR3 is CASSIKDFRDNSTDTQYF. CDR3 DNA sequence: TGTGCCAGCAGCATTAAAGACTTCCGGGACAACTCCACAGATACGCAGTATTTT.

The CDR3: CASTGRGQGTDTQYF. CDR3 nucleotide sequence: TGTGCCAGTACCGGAAGGGGACAGGGGACAGATACGCAGTATTTT. The rearrangement uses TRBV19 and TRBJ2-3; TRBD1 matches 10 bases. The junction had 7 bases not matched to a gene; V was cut back by 7 bases and J by 3 bases. Germline loops: CDR1 LNHDA, CDR2 SQIVND (reference sequence). The CDR3 loop spans 15 amino acids.

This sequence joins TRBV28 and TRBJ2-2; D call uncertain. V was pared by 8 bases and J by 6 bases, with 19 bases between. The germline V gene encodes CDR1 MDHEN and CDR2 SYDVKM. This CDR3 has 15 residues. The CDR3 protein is CASGTVPRASGELFF. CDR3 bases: TGTGCCAGCGGAACAGTACCGCGCGCGTCCGGGGAGCTGTTTTTT.

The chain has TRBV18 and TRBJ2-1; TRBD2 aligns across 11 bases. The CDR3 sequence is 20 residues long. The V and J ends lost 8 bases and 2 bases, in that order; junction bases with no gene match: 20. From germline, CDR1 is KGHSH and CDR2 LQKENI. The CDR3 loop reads CASPNLEPSGRPAPYNEQFF. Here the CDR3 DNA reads TGTGCCAGCCCAAACCTGGAGCCTAGCGGGAGGCCCGCACCCTACAATGAGCAGTTCTTC.

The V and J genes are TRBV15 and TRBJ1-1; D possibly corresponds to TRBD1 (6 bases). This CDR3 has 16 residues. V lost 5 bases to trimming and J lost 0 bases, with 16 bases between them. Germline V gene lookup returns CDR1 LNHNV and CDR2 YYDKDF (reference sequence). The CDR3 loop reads CATSGTLTFMNTEAFF. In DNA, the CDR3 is TGTGCCACCAGCGGGACACTAACTTTCATGAACACTGAAGCTTTCTTT.

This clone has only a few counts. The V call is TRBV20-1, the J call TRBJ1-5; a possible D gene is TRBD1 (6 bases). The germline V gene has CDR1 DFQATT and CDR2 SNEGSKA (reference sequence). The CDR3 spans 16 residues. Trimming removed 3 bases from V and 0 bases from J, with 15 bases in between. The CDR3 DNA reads TGCAGTGCTAGTGATAGGGGGGGATATAGCAATCAGCCCCAGCATTTT. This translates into CSASDRGGYSNQPQHF.

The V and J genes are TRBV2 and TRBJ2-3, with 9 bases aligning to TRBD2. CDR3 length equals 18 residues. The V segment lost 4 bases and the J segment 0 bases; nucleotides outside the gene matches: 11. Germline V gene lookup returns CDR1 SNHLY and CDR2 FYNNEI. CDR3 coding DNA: TGTGCCAGCAGTGTTCGTCGCGGGAGGGACGCTAGCACAGATACGCAGTATTTT. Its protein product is CASSVRRGRDASTDTQYF.

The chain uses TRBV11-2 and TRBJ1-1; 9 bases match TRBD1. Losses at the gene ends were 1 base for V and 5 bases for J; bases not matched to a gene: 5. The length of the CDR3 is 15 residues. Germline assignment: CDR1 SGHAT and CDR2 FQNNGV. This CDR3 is CASSLVGQGLTEAFF. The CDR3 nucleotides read TGTGCCAGCAGCTTAGTGGGACAGGGATTGACTGAAGCTTTCTTT.

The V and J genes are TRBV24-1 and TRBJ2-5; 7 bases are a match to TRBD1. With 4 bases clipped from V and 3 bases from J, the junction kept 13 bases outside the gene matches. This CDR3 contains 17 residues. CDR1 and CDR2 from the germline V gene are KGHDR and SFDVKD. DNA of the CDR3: TGTGCCACCAGTGAACTAACAGGGGCTAGCCCCAAAGAGACCCAGTACTTC. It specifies CATSELTGASPKETQYF.

In DNA form, the CDR3 reads TGTGCCAGCAGCAAAAAAGGACTAGCGGAAAACTGGGGAGCGGGAGATACGCAGTATTTT. Translation gives CASSKKGLAENWGAGDTQYF. The J gene is TRBJ2-3, the V gene TRBV4-2; 10 positions match TRBD2. Trimming cost V 5 bases and J 5 bases; bases outside gene matches: 22. CDR1 is LGHNA and CDR2 is YNFKEQ in the germline V gene. The CDR3 spans 20 residues.

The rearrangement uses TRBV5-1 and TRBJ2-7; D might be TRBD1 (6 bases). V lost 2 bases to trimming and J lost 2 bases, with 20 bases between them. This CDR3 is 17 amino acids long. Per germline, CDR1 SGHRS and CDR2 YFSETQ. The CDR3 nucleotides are TGCGCCAGCAGCTTTGGCCCACAGGGCGCAACAACCTACGAGCAGTACTTC. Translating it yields CASSFGPQGATTYEQYF.

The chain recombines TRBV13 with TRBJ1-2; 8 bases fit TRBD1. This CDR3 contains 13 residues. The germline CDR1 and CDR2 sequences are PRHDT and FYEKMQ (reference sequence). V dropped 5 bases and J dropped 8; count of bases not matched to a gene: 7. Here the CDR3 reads CASSRDRLNGYTF. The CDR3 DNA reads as TGTGCCAGCAGCCGGGACAGGCTGAACGGCTACACCTTC.

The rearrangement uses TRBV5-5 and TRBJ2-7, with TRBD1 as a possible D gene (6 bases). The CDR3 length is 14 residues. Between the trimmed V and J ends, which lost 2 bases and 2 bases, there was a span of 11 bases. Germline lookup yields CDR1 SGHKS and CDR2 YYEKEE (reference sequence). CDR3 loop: CASSLRTETYEQYF. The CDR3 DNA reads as TGTGCCAGCAGCTTAAGGACAGAGACCTACGAGCAGTACTTC.

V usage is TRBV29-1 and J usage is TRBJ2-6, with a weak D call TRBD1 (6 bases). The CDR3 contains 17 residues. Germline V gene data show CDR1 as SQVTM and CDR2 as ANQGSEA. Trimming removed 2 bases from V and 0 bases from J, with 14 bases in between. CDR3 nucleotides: TGCAGCGTTGAATCGGGGACAAAGAACTCTGGGGCCAACGTCCTGACTTTC. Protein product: CSVESGTKNSGANVLTF.

Written as DNA, the CDR3 is TGTGCCAGCAGGACAATGGGGGCATTAGGACATGATGGCTACACCTTC. Amino acids: CASRTMGALGHDGYTF. The chain uses TRBV28 and TRBJ1-2, with D maybe TRBD1 (6 bases). CDR1 is MDHEN, CDR2 SYDVKM, per germline. The CDR3 totals 16 residues. Trimming cost V 6 bases and J 6 bases, with 23 bases left between them.

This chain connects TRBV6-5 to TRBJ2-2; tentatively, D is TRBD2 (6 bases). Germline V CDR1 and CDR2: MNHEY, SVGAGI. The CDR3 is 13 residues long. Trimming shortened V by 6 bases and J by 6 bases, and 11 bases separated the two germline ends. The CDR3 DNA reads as TGTGCCAGCAGGCGGGACGGGGCCGGGGAGCTGTTTTTT. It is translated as CASRRDGAGELFF.